This T cell receptor (beta chain) was found in a study of human T cells and chemical hapten exposure. Study-wide background: Per-sample TCR yield variation was attributed mainly to small pooled library volume differences. Findings of the study overall: Expanded TCRs created a significantly greater count of big CDR3 similarity clusters than controls did.

Unique molecular identifiers were attached to individual cDNA molecules within the library. TCRdb re-called the RACE reads through MiXCR, storing one row per CDR3 protein. Among 120,000 or so distinct CDR3 sequences listed, roughly 13% were seen once. Time point reported: patch test 1, 2 weeks after DPC sensitization. Treatment specified: therapeutic diphenylcyclopropenone sensitization with weekly scalp DPC. The germline V and J ends were trimmed by 4 bases and 5 bases, with 12 bases remaining between them. This CDR3 is built from 13 residues. Germline CDR1 reads SQVTM; CDR2 reads ANQGSEA. This clonotype was recorded a few times. Its antigen remains unidentified.

This sequence was found in a man aged 18 to 30 with alopecia areata. Some clones in this sample may be carry-over from other donors' samples. The V and J genes are TRBV29-1 and TRBJ2-1; D unresolved. Sample: whole blood, taken in connection with sensitization to the hapten diphenylcyclopropenone (DPC). This CDR3 reads CSVGTGSHNEQFF. As DNA, the CDR3 is TGCAGCGTTGGCACGGGCAGTCACAATGAGCAGTTCTTC.